The entry below gives a single TCR beta chain sequence along with its context. These data come from a study of OX40 agonist ivuxolimab in advanced cancers. Study background: Patients achieving partial responses numbered three: one hepatocellular carcinoma case and two cutaneous melanoma cases.

Trimming shortened V by 5 bases and J by 1 base, and 11 bases separated the two germline ends. Germline CDR1 SGHTA, CDR2 FQGNSA. The CDR3 extends over 14 amino acids. Profiled with immunoSEQ multiplex PCR; TCRdb holds only in-frame clones, not every one. The profile covers tens of thousands of clones, with 65% to 85% appearing a single time and 4.6% taken by the ten largest. The chain couples TRBV7-2 to TRBJ1-1; D not certain. The sequencing here drew on CD4+ or CD8+ T cells sorted from blood, taken in a trial of the OX40 agonist ivuxolimab. The receptor comes from an adult with an advanced solid tumor such as melanoma, head and neck, liver or kidney cancer. The chain's CDR3 is CASSPIYGNTEAFF. Here the CDR3 DNA reads TGTGCCAGCAGCCCAATATACGGGAACACTGAAGCTTTCTTT.